This T cell receptor beta chain was identified during a study of blood T cell repertoires in COVID-19. In the study overall: Italy, Spain and the United States were the sources of the convalescent and acute COVID-19 samples. PBMCs, B-cell-depleted T cells, or T cells provided the cDNA or gDNA that made up the material.

As concerns this clone: Different DNA sequences within this sample yield the same CDR3.

Clones were sequenced by immunoSEQ multiplex PCR, and TCRdb holds only the in-frame ones, with some missing. The sample records fewer than 300,000 clones, 84% being singletons. Enrolment of Seattle patients took place during active infection, and they were followed longitudinally. The sequence derives from a human donor with COVID-19, enrolled during active disease. The donor label of this sample is uncertain. The specimen sequenced was peripheral blood.

The CDR3 bases are TGCAGCGTTGAGGTGACAGGGACAGATACGCAGTATTTT. It specifies CSVEVTGTDTQYF. The chain has TRBV29-1 and TRBJ2-3; TRBD1 aligns across 7 bases. The germline gives CDR1 SQVTM, CDR2 ANQGSEA. The CDR3 length is 13 residues. V dropped 3 bases and J dropped 3; count of bases not matched to a gene: 3.